The sequence of this T cell receptor beta chain was determined in a study of identical twins. Using its own MiXCR run on the 5' RACE reads, TCRdb lists one record per CDR3 protein. The sample includes about 790,000 distinct CDR3 sequences, 15% to 20% of them seen just once. The CDR3 length is 13 residues. The V end lost 1 base, the J end lost 10 bases, and 8 bases lay between the germline ends. The data were also submitted as part of a second study, on T cells expressing NK-cell markers.

This sequence was found in a woman aged 18-29 years in good health. The sequenced sample consisted of PBMCs. The rearrangement joins TRBV12-3 or TRBV12-4 to TRBJ1-6; no firm D call. The CDR3: CASSLDPRSPLHF. DNA of the CDR3: TGTGCCAGCAGTTTAGACCCAAGATCACCCCTCCACTTT.